This record looks at one T cell receptor beta chain sequence and its context. What it binds is unknown. These data come from a study of cytomegalovirus exposure and HLA in healthy donors. The study's findings and limits: Researchers reported that a few CMV-associated chains were confirmed in vitro as CMV antigen-specific. With high specificity and sensitivity, the classifier reportedly diagnosed cytomegalovirus status.

V shed 8 bases, J shed 4 bases, and the junction held 8 bases outside the gene matches. The germline V gene encodes CDR1 PRHDT and CDR2 FYEKMQ (reference sequence). The CDR3 contains 14 residues. Assay used: immunoSEQ multiplex PCR; TCRdb lists only in-frame clones, some missing. The sample shows about 200,000 clones, 65% to 90% of them seen only once. An approximately 120-subject validation cohort, separate from the approximately 610-subject first cohort, supplied the donors. The chain has TRBV13 and TRBJ2-1; 7 bases line up with TRBD2. The sample was PBMCs. The sequence derives from a woman in her twenties or thirties in good health and CMV-seropositive. CDR3 sequence (DNA): TGTGCCAGCTCCGTCCTAGCGGCATACAATGAGCAGTTCTTC. It codes for CASSVLAAYNEQFF.